Sequencing of this T cell receptor (beta chain) was carried out in a study of cytomegalovirus exposure and HLA in healthy donors. Whole-study context: The 110 or so validation repertoires used a platform that matched the one used for the approximately 610 first-cohort repertoires, as a later analysis reported. Study-wide results and limits: Most TCR sequences were uncommon, yet certain public TCRs appeared in many donors. It was 150 to 200 TCR beta chains that were listed as cytomegalovirus-associated. Subsequent analysis revealed that first-cohort TCR clusters tended to co-occur in the 95 to 150 validation repertoires.

A word on this clone: Its antigen remains unidentified.

The assay was immunoSEQ multiplex PCR, and TCRdb's table has in-frame clones only and misses some. The sample holds 130,000 to 150,000 clones, around 88% seen once. The CDR3 is 13 residues long. The V segment lost 2 bases and the J segment 11 bases; nucleotides outside the gene matches: 5. The germline V gene has CDR1 LGHNA and CDR2 YSLEER. Sequences were obtained from PBMCs. The TCR originated in a woman in her late teens or twenties in good health and CMV-seropositive. The chain joins TRBV4-3 to TRBJ2-1, with TRBD2 matching 8 bases. CDR3 region: CASSQYGGRKQFF. As DNA, the CDR3 is TGCGCCAGCAGCCAATATGGCGGGAGGAAGCAGTTCTTC.